The 31 T cell receptor beta chains given below trace back to one sample, sequenced in a study of cytomegalovirus exposure and HLA in healthy donors. The assay was immunoSEQ multiplex PCR, and TCRdb's table has in-frame clones only and misses some. The sample holds 150,000 to 200,000 clones, approximately 81% seen once. Sequenced: PBMCs. These receptors were taken from a man under 40 in good health and CMV-seropositive.

The chain has TRBV5-1 and TRBJ1-1; perhaps TRBD1 as D (5 bases). CDR1 and CDR2 (germline): SGHRS, YFSETQ. V dropped 2 bases and J dropped 11 bases, with 13 bases sitting between them. The CDR3 extends over 12 amino acids. The DNA of the CDR3 is TGCGCCAGCAGCTTCCTGGGGGGAGGTGCTTTCTTT. Its translation: CASSFLGGGAFF.

The gene calls are TRBV6-6 and TRBJ2-2; TRBD1 might be the D (6 bases). V was cut by 5 bases and J by 0 bases, with 10 bases left in between. The germline V gene has CDR1 MNHNY and CDR2 SVGAGI (reference sequence). CDR3 length: 15 amino acids. The CDR3 DNA follows: TGTGCCAGCAGTCCAGGGGTAGCGAACACCGGGGAGCTGTTTTTT. Protein: CASSPGVANTGELFF.

This clone occurred once. This chain joins TRBV5-1 and TRBJ1-4; 7 bases match TRBD1. Germline V gene sequence: CDR1 SGHRS, CDR2 YFSETQ. The CDR3 is 18 residues long. The V segment lost 2 bases and the J segment 5 bases; nucleotides outside the gene matches: 15. In DNA form, the CDR3 reads TGCGCCAGCAGCTTAGGACCGGGACAGCCCCAAGTCAATGAAAAACTGTTTTTT. Its protein product is CASSLGPGQPQVNEKLFF.

J is TRBJ1-2 and V is TRBV25-1; unclear D gene. The V gene's germline CDR1 is MGHDK and CDR2 SYGVNS. The length of the CDR3 is 12 residues. V was shortened by 4 bases and J by 7 bases, with 10 bases between the two germline ends. In nucleotides, the CDR3 is TGTGCCAGCAGTGGCCGACAAGGTGGCTACACCTTC. Translated, it gives CASSGRQGGYTF.

This clone was detected only a few times. The genes are TRBV6-5 and TRBJ1-1; D uncertain. The CDR3 runs 13 residues. Germline assignment: CDR1 MNHEY and CDR2 SVGAGI. Trimming cost V 6 bases and J 5 bases, with 13 bases left between them. The CDR3 DNA reads as TGTGCCAGCAGACCTCAGGCGTATACTGAAGCTTTCTTT. It translates to CASRPQAYTEAFF.

This clone appeared a few times. The chain couples TRBV10-2 to TRBJ1-2; D gene ambiguous. The CDR3 has 15 amino acids. Germline lookup yields CDR1 WSHSY and CDR2 SAAADI. The V gene lost 0 bases and the J gene lost 2 bases, with 10 bases spanning the gap. CDR3 in amino acids: CASSESLQTNYGYTF. In DNA, the CDR3 is TGCGCCAGCAGTGAGTCGTTACAGACAAACTATGGCTACACCTTC.

This chain joins TRBV7-9 and TRBJ1-1, with a possible D match to TRBD1 (5 bases). Between the trimmed V and J ends, which lost 4 bases and 7 bases, there was a span of 13 bases. Germline loops: CDR1 SEHNR, CDR2 FQNEAQ (reference sequence). The CDR3 runs to 13 residues. As DNA, the CDR3 is TGTGCCAGCAGCTACCAGGTAGACAGTGAAGCTTTCTTT. This sequence encodes CASSYQVDSEAFF.

The chain couples TRBV19 to TRBJ2-7; 12 bases are shared with TRBD2. Germline V gene sequence: CDR1 LNHDA, CDR2 SQIVND (reference sequence). The V and J ends lost 0 bases and 3 bases, in that order; junction bases with no gene match: 9. The CDR3 consists of 18 residues. The CDR3: CASSIEGLAGGASYEQYF. CDR3 in DNA: TGTGCCAGTAGTATAGAGGGGCTAGCGGGAGGGGCAAGCTACGAGCAGTACTTC.

The sample holds one count of this clone. The J gene is TRBJ2-7, the V gene TRBV2, with D unclear. V dropped 7 bases and J dropped 3 bases, with 10 bases sitting between them. Looked up from germline, CDR1 is SNHLY and CDR2 is FYNNEI. The CDR3 totals 12 residues. CDR3 in amino acids: CASKTANYEQYF. DNA for the CDR3: TGTGCCAGCAAAACAGCTAACTACGAGCAGTACTTC.

The chain is built from TRBV7-2 and TRBJ2-7; 9 bases agree with TRBD2. After removal of 6 bases from V and 3 bases from J, the junction contained 12 bases not matched to a gene. The CDR3 extends over 16 amino acids. Germline V gene data show CDR1 as SGHTA and CDR2 as FQGNSA. CDR3 in DNA: TGTGCCAGCAGTGTCGGGATGCGGGAGGGATTCTACGAGCAGTACTTC. Translation: CASSVGMREGFYEQYF.

The chain carries TRBV4-2 and TRBJ2-3, with TRBD2 matching 9 bases. Germline values: CDR1 LGHNA, CDR2 YNFKEQ. Trimming at V came to 2 bases and at J to 6 bases, leaving 12 bases not matched to a gene. CDR3 size: 17 residues. The CDR3 spells CASSQLSLAGGADTQYF. CDR3 nucleotide sequence: TGTGCCAGCAGCCAACTATCACTAGCGGGCGGGGCGGATACGCAGTATTTT.

This clone appeared many times. The genes are TRBV6-4 and TRBJ2-3, with 9 bases lining up with TRBD2. Losses at the gene ends were 4 bases for V and 0 bases for J; bases not matched to a gene: 2. This CDR3 is built from 15 residues. Germline V gene data show CDR1 as MRHNA and CDR2 as SNTAGT. The chain's CDR3 is CASSGLAGSTDTQYF. The CDR3 nucleotides read TGTGCCAGCAGTGGGCTAGCGGGGAGCACAGATACGCAGTATTTT.

The V gene is TRBV28, the J gene TRBJ2-7, with 8 bases aligning to TRBD1. The junction had 17 bases not matched to a gene; V was cut back by 6 bases and J by 4 bases. The CDR3 has 17 amino acids. Per the germline V gene, CDR1 is MDHEN and CDR2 is SYDVKM. The CDR3 spells CASSLPLGDRWAYEQYF. The CDR3 DNA follows: TGTGCCAGCAGCCTTCCACTGGGGGACAGGTGGGCTTACGAGCAGTACTTC.

This sequence joins TRBV28 and TRBJ2-7, with 7 bases identical to TRBD1. V trimming: 7 bases; J trimming: 0 bases; junction bases outside the gene matches: 9. This CDR3 has 15 residues. Germline CDR1 MDHEN, CDR2 SYDVKM. Written as DNA, the CDR3 is TGTGCCAGCAACCCCCCGGGACAGCTCTCCTACGAGCAGTACTTC. Amino acids: CASNPPGQLSYEQYF. The full variable domain, with the rest looked up from reference TRBV28 and TRBJ2-7, is DVKVTQSSRYLVKRTGEKVFLECVQDMDHENMFWYRQDPGLGLRLIYFSYDVKMKEKGDIPEGYSVSREKKERFSLILESASTNQTSMYLCASNPPGQLSYEQYFGPGTRLTVT.

The chain has TRBV11-1 and TRBJ2-2; D call uncertain. This CDR3 comprises 17 residues. V lost 1 base to trimming and J lost 3 bases, with 15 bases between them. CDR1 is SGHAT and CDR2 is FQDESV in the germline V gene (reference sequence). The CDR3 DNA is TGTGCCAGCAGCTTAGGATGGCGGTCGACCGACACCGGGGAGCTGTTTTTT. As protein: CASSLGWRSTDTGELFF.

This rearrangement joins TRBV27 to TRBJ2-7; possibly TRBD2 for D (5 bases). The V gene lost 8 bases and the J gene lost 0 bases, with 11 bases spanning the gap. The CDR3 runs to 13 residues. CDR1 and CDR2 (germline): MNHEY, SMNVEV (reference sequence). The CDR3, as DNA: TGTGCCAGCCGCGGGTCCCTCTCCTACGAGCAGTACTTC. Protein sequence: CASRGSLSYEQYF.

The chain links TRBV2 to TRBJ1-1; D may be TRBD1 (6 bases). Trimming pared 3 bases from V and 6 bases from J, leaving 26 bases between. Germline CDR1 and CDR2: SNHLY and FYNNEI. There are 18 residues in the CDR3. DNA for the CDR3: TGTGCCAGCAGTGAGGATTCTGGGCAGGGGACCAATAGGGCTGAAGCTTTCTTT. Translating it yields CASSEDSGQGTNRAEAFF.

The V gene is TRBV9, the J gene TRBJ2-2, with D perhaps TRBD2 (5 bases). CDR1 SGDLS and CDR2 YYNGEE come from the germline V gene. V shed 0 bases and J shed 2 bases, with 8 bases lying between them. This CDR3 has 15 amino acids. The CDR3 DNA follows: TGTGCCAGCAGCGTAGTCCCGGGAAACACCGGGGAGCTGTTTTTT. It yields the protein CASSVVPGNTGELFF.

In this sample, this clone turned up a few times. The V and J genes are TRBV27 and TRBJ2-2; 7 nucleotides line up with TRBD1. Germline CDR1 is MNHEY and CDR2 is SMNVEV (reference sequence). The V segment lost 10 bases and the J segment 3 bases; nucleotides outside the gene matches: 8. The CDR3 extends over 14 amino acids. The CDR3 protein is CATRGGRDTGELFF. In nucleotides, the CDR3 is TGTGCCACTAGAGGGGGCCGGGACACCGGGGAGCTGTTTTTT.

This rearrangement joins TRBV10-3 to TRBJ2-5; possibly TRBD1 for D (6 bases). The V end lost 11 bases, the J end lost 2 bases, and 12 bases lay between the germline ends. The CDR3 runs to 12 residues. CDR1 and CDR2 (germline): ENHRY, SYGVKD. CDR3 coding DNA: TGTGCCCCCGCGACAGGACAAGAGACCCAGTACTTC. This translates into CAPATGQETQYF.

This clone occurred a few times. The chain uses TRBV6-5 and TRBJ2-7, with TRBD1 matching 7 bases. Germline V gene lookup returns CDR1 MNHEY and CDR2 SVGAGI. The CDR3 loop spans 15 amino acids. Unmatched junction bases numbered 14, after V lost 8 bases and J lost 4 bases. CDR3 region: CASQLVRDSKYEQYF. Written as DNA, the CDR3 is TGTGCCAGCCAACTCGTCCGGGACAGCAAGTACGAGCAGTACTTC.

The chain recombines TRBV27 with TRBJ1-2; 10 bases are shared with TRBD1. Germline assignment: CDR1 MNHEY and CDR2 SMNVEV (reference sequence). The CDR3 runs 18 residues. V lost 4 bases and J lost 8; bases outside the gene matches: 19. The CDR3 coding sequence is TGTGCCAGCAGTTCTGATTCTATCGGGACAGGGGTCTTTGGGGGCTACACCTTC. The encoded protein is CASSSDSIGTGVFGGYTF.

This clone was seen only a few times. The chain combines TRBV10-3 with TRBJ1-6; D might be TRBD1 (6 bases). Germline assignment: CDR1 ENHRY and CDR2 SYGVKD. V was trimmed by 4 bases and J by 5 bases, leaving 9 bases between them. CDR3 length: 14 residues. CDR3 region: CAISATGNNSPLHF. Written as DNA, the CDR3 is TGTGCCATCAGTGCCACAGGGAATAATTCACCCCTCCACTTT.

The gene calls are TRBV19 and TRBJ2-1; D gene ambiguous. V lost 4 bases and J lost 6, with 10 bases in between. The CDR3 is made up of 13 amino acids. Germline CDR1 reads LNHDA; CDR2 reads SQIVND (reference sequence). The CDR3 DNA is TGTGCCAGTAGTACCGCTAGTTTCAATGAGCAGTTCTTC. Encoded protein: CASSTASFNEQFF.

This clone was counted a few times. The gene calls are TRBV7-3 and TRBJ2-1; 7 positions match TRBD1. J lost 3 bases, V lost 5 bases, and 4 bases had no gene match. CDR1 is SGHTA and CDR2 is FQGTGA in the germline V gene. CDR3 length: 14 residues. CDR3 DNA: TGTGCCAGCAGCCCAACAGGGGTCTACAATGAGCAGTTCTTC. Residues: CASSPTGVYNEQFF.

V gene TRBV5-6 combines with J gene TRBJ2-1; tentative D call: TRBD2 (6 bases). V lost 3 bases and J 7 bases, leaving 20 bases between the germline ends. This CDR3 comprises 16 residues. The germline gives CDR1 SGHDT, CDR2 YYEEEE. In DNA, the CDR3 is TGTGCCAGCAGCTCACCCCGGGACTGGCCAGGGAATGAGCAGTTCTTC. This gives the protein CASSSPRDWPGNEQFF.

This clone appeared once. This chain uses TRBV11-3 with TRBJ2-1; maybe TRBD1 (6 bases). The CDR3 has 13 residues. Germline lookup yields CDR1 SGHNT and CDR2 YENEEA. Trimming pared 5 bases from V and 6 bases from J, leaving 11 bases between. The CDR3 bases are TGTGCCAGCAGCATAACAGGGAGCAATGAGCAGTTCTTC. It is translated as CASSITGSNEQFF. The full variable domain, its missing parts supplied by reference TRBV11-3 and TRBJ2-1, is EAGVVQSPRYKIIEKKQPVAFWCNPISGHNTLYWYLQNLGQGPELLIRYENEEAVDDSQLPKDRFSAERLKGVDSTLKIQPAELGDSAVYLCASSITGSNEQFFGPGTRLTVL.

The gene calls are TRBV7-8 and TRBJ2-7; tentatively, D is TRBD1 (5 bases). Trimming took 3 bases from V and 2 from J, leaving 11 bases between them. CDR1 and CDR2 (germline): SGHVS, FQNEAQ. CDR3 size: 14 residues. The CDR3 is CASSFAQGAYEQYF. CDR3 coding DNA: TGTGCCAGCAGCTTCGCCCAGGGCGCCTACGAGCAGTACTTC. Variable domain in full (rest from reference TRBV7-8 and TRBJ2-7): GAGVSQSPRYKVAKRGQDVALRCDPISGHVSLFWYQQALGQGPEFLTYFQNEAQLDKSGLPSDRFFAERPEGSVSTLKIQRTQQEDSAVYLCASSFAQGAYEQYFGPGTRLTVT.

This clone has a single count. The chain couples TRBV9 to TRBJ2-2; D is uncertain. The V gene lost 4 bases and the J gene lost 6 bases, with 10 bases spanning the gap. The length of the CDR3 is 13 residues. CDR1 is SGDLS and CDR2 is YYNGEE in the germline V gene. For the CDR3, the DNA is TGTGCCAGCAGCCCCACCGCGGCCGGGGAGCTGTTTTTT. Translating gives CASSPTAAGELFF.

This clone appeared once. CDR3 bases: TGTGCCAGCAGCTCCTGGACTAGCGGGGGGGCCTTGGATACGCAGTATTTT. This gives the protein CASSSWTSGGALDTQYF. V gene TRBV11-2 combines with J gene TRBJ2-3, with 15 nucleotides matching TRBD2. This CDR3 contains 17 residues. Trimming cost V 4 bases and J 6 bases; bases outside gene matches: 8. Germline V CDR1 and CDR2: SGHAT, FQNNGV.

The chain combines TRBV29-1 with TRBJ1-2; weak D call: TRBD1 (5 bases). CDR3 length: 12 residues. The germline V and J ends were trimmed by 6 bases and 3 bases, with 11 bases remaining between them. Germline assignment: CDR1 SQVTM and CDR2 ANQGSEA. CDR3 protein: CSVEQAYYGYTF. Here the CDR3 DNA reads TGCAGCGTAGAACAGGCTTACTATGGCTACACCTTC.